The clone carrying this T cell receptor (beta chain) was picked up a small number of times. Its antigen is still unknown. TCRdb re-called the 5' RACE reads through MiXCR, storing one row per CDR3 protein. The table includes 1.5 million to 2 million distinct CDR3 sequences, roughly a third detected once. This sample is drawn from a study of identical twins. Findings and caveats of the study: Instead of following the same donors, the conclusions were based on cross-sectional statistical analysis.

CDR1 is MDHEN and CDR2 is SYDVKM in the germline V gene. The CDR3 runs to 17 residues. Trimming cost V 3 bases and J 0 bases, with 14 bases left between them. The chain joins TRBV28 to TRBJ2-2; TRBD1 or TRBD2 may be the D gene (6 bases each). This TCR was recovered from a newborn girl in good health. What was sequenced was cord blood. Here the CDR3 reads CASSFRGGITNTGELFF. The CDR3 bases are TGTGCCAGCAGTTTTCGAGGGGGGATAACGAACACCGGGGAGCTGTTTTTT.